This T cell receptor beta chain was recorded in a study of T-cell reconstitution after alpha-beta-depleted transplantation in children. This sample's TCRbeta library carried unique molecular identifier barcodes. TCRdb analysed the PCR reads with MiXCR anew, one entry per CDR3 protein. The sample has hundreds of thousands of distinct CDR3 sequences, about 17% seen once. A few counts support this clonotype. The target antigen is unknown. The V and J ends lost 5 bases and 8 bases, in that order; junction bases with no gene match: 3. Germline V CDR1 and CDR2: MNHEY, SVGAGI. CDR3 length equals 12 residues. General study results and limits: Diversity and T-cell counts at one year after transplant derived mostly from new T cells.

The receptor was derived from a boy less than two years old who had a stem cell transplant for Wiskott-Aldrich syndrome, so the T cells may come from the graft donor. The chain carries TRBV6-5 and TRBJ2-3; the match to TRBD2 covers 8 bases. The specimen was PBMCs, mostly from graft donor cells, collected 360 days after TCRalphabeta/CD19-depleted stem cell transplant. The CDR3: CASSQRGITQYF. The DNA of the CDR3 is TGTGCCAGCAGTCAGCGGGGGATTACGCAGTATTTT.